This T cell receptor (beta chain) was obtained from a study of T cells expressing NK-cell markers. TCRdb reprocessed the 5' RACE reads, with one entry per CDR3 protein and no DNA. The repertoire table contains roughly 170,000 distinct CDR3 sequences. The CDR3 runs to 15 residues. CDR1 LGHNA and CDR2 YNFKEQ come from the germline V gene. The clonotype originates from a woman aged 18 to 75 in good health. The sequencing input was blood T cells: a sorted CD56 or NKG2C T cell subset, CD4+ or CD8+ T cells, or bulk PBMC T cells (not recorded which). The gene calls are TRBV4-2 and TRBJ2-1; TCRdb indicates TRBD2, and absent DNA this call remains unverified. The CDR3 is CASRIAEAAYNEQFF.